This T cell receptor beta chain was obtained from a study of blood T cells in healthy people across ages. Whole-study results and caveats: Age brought a roughly linear fall in TCR beta diversity measured per million T cells.

Using a J-beta primer mix together with a sample-barcoded 5' primer, a second PCR was run for roughly 7 to 12 cycles. TCRdb analysed the 5' RACE reads with MiXCR anew, one entry per CDR3 protein. The sample lists around 1,000,000 distinct CDR3 sequences; under 30% were seen once. With regard to this clonotype: Antigen unknown.

The CDR3 totals 16 residues. Germline-derived CDR1 and CDR2 are SGHRS and YFSETQ. The V gene lost 5 bases and the J gene lost 0 bases, with 16 bases spanning the gap. These records were also assigned to another study, of T cells of mothers and their children.

The chain links TRBV5-1 to TRBJ2-3; tentative D call: TRBD1 (5 bases). The sequence was obtained from a girl aged 2-10 years in good health. Sequences were obtained from blood. The CDR3 here is CASSPVRGTSTDTQYF. The DNA of the CDR3 is TGCGCCAGCAGTCCGGTAAGGGGCACTAGCACAGATACGCAGTATTTT.